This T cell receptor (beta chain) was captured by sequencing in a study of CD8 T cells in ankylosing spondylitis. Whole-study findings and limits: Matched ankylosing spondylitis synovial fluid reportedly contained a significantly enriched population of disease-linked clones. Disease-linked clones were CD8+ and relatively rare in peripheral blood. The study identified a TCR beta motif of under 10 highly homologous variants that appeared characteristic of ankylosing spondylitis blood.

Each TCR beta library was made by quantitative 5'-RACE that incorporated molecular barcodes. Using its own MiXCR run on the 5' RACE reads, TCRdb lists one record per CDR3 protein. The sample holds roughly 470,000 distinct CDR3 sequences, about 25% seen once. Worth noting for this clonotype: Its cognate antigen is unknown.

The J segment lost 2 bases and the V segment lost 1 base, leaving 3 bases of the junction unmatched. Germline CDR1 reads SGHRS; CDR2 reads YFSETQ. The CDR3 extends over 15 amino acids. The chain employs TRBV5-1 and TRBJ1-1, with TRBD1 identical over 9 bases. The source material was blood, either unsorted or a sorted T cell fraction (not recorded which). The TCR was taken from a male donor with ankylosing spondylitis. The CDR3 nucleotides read TGCGCCAGCAGCTTGAGACAGGGGGGAAACACTGAAGCTTTCTTT. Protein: CASSLRQGGNTEAFF.